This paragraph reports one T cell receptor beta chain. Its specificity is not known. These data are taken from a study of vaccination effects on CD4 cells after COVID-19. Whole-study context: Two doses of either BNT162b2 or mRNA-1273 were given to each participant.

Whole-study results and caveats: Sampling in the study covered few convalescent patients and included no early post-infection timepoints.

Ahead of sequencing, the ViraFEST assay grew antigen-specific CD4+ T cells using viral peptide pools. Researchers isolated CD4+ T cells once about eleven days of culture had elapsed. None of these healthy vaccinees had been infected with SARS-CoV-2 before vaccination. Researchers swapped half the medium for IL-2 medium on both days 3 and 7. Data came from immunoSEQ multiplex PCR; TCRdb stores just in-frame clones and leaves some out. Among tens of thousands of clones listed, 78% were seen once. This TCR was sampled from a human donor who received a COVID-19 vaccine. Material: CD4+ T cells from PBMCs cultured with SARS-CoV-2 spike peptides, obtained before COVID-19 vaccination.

The DNA of the CDR3 is TGTGCCAGCAGCCTCCTGGGGGGCACAGATACGCAGTATTTT. Translating gives CASSLLGGTDTQYF. V gene TRBV28 combines with J gene TRBJ2-3; D may match TRBD1 or TRBD2 (5 bases each). This CDR3 has 14 residues. The V gene's germline CDR1 is MDHEN and CDR2 SYDVKM. V lost 6 bases and J 1 base, leaving 11 bases between the germline ends.